This TCR beta chain was identified during a study of blood T cell repertoires in COVID-19. Across the study: There were acute and convalescent COVID-19 samples, and they came from the United States, Italy and Spain. In each case, the material was cDNA or gDNA derived from T cells, B-cell-depleted T cells, or PBMCs.

Only a few counts were recorded for this clone. The table came from immunoSEQ multiplex PCR; TCRdb's copy has only in-frame clones and leaves some out. The table has approximately 460,000 clones, roughly nine tenths seen once. The sequence was collected from a man younger than 30 with COVID-19, enrolled during active disease. The specimen was peripheral blood.

For the CDR3, the DNA is TGCGCCAGCATTCCGCAAAGCCGCGAAGCTTTCTTT. Amino acids: CASIPQSREAFF. The genes are TRBV10-1 and TRBJ1-1; unclear D gene. Germline CDR1 reads WNHNN; CDR2 reads SYGVQD (reference sequence). The CDR3 totals 12 residues. V lost 7 bases to trimming and J lost 8 bases, with 14 bases between them.